This T cell receptor beta chain was documented in a study of blood T cell repertoires in COVID-19. On the study more broadly: The cDNA or gDNA used as material had been derived from T cells, B-cell-depleted T cells, or PBMCs.

The method was immunoSEQ multiplex PCR; TCRdb's version includes in-frame clones alone and lacks a portion of them. This sample carries 230,000 or so clones, around 89% of them seen once, and the ten largest clones take just over 2.5%. The CDR3 loop spans 15 amino acids. V was clipped by 4 bases and J by 2 bases; unmatched bases: 3. Germline loops: CDR1 SGHTA, CDR2 FQGTGA. The V call is TRBV7-3, the J call TRBJ2-2; TRBD2 matches at 8 bases. The clonotype was recovered from a woman aged 30 to 39 who had recovered from COVID-19. Input material: PBMCs or T cells enriched from blood (not recorded which). CDR3 in DNA: TGTGCCAGCAGCTCCCGGGGGGGCAACACCGGGGAGCTGTTTTTT. Amino acids: CASSSRGGNTGELFF.